This T cell receptor (beta chain) is from a study of blood T cell repertoires in COVID-19. What the recovered Cohort 3 donors had was two negative PCRs, clearance, or symptom resolution. Germline lookup yields CDR1 LNHDA and CDR2 SQIVND (reference sequence). This CDR3 spans 13 amino acids. Trimming pared 6 bases from V and 0 bases from J, leaving 6 bases between. This table comes from immunoSEQ multiplex PCR, and its TCRdb copy is limited to in-frame clones, with some not included. The table records some 320,000 clones, roughly nine tenths of them present only once. Sequences were obtained from PBMCs or T cells enriched from blood (not recorded which). The sequence came from a man between 60 and 75 years old who had recovered from COVID-19. This chain connects TRBV19 to TRBJ1-3, with no clear D. The CDR3 DNA is TGTGCCAGTAGGGCAGTCTCTGGAAACACCATATATTTT. Amino acids: CASRAVSGNTIYF.